This TCR beta chain is from a study of blood T cell repertoires in COVID-19 (dated by TCRdb to about 2020). A note on the overall study: The collaborator samples originated in the United States, Italy and Spain and spanned the acute and convalescent phases of COVID-19. Where available, HLA class I and class II types were taken from metadata supplied by the sample provider and were not determined by assay-based typing. Samples were obtained from the ongoing ImmuneRACE study (first 160 participants) and from about 1,300 subjects provided by 6 global collaborators. Deeply sampled blood TCRbeta repertoires from subjects exposed to, actively infected with, or recovered from COVID-19 were included in the dataset. A de-identified subject ID, COVID-19 status, age in years and sex were almost always included in the sample metadata. The repertoires were made available in a free public database intended to serve as a resource for research on the immune response to SARS-CoV-2. The prospective study material was composed of cDNA or gDNA derived from T cells, B-cell-depleted T cells, or PBMCs.

Study-wide conclusions, independent of this receptor: Clinical and demographic metadata were provided uncurated, with the amount varying by source and participant.

Participants in the prospective study were aged roughly 18 to 90 years, lived in 24 United States geographic areas, and enrolled through a virtual design. In the prospective study, participants were assigned to cohorts based on the clinical history participants reported in a screening survey and a study questionnaire. ImmuneRACE Cohort 3 recovered participants were defined by two consecutive negative NP/OP PCR tests, healthcare professional clearance, or symptom resolution. In the prospective study, whole blood, serum and a nasopharyngeal or oropharyngeal swab were collected from each participant by mobile phlebotomists. Over a roughly 2-month period, participants in the prospective study had the option of providing additional blood draws and questionnaires. Blood samples from the prospective study were shipped frozen or at room temperature prior to DNA extraction. After removal of 5 bases from V and 8 bases from J, the junction retains 8 bases not matched to a gene. CDR3 length: 15 amino acids, cysteine to phenylalanine. Only the CDR3 portion is preserved as DNA: 45 bases, with reading frame beginning at the first base. For CDR1 and CDR2, the germline V gene (reference sequence) lists SEHNR and FQNEAQ.

About this clone: Its target antigen remains unknown. Per-nucleotide qualities are absent, and no much larger clonotype sits a single base away.

TCRbeta CDR3 regions were amplified from genomic DNA using the immunoSEQ Assay, a bias-controlled multiplex PCR. In the authors' own workflow: Nucleated cell counts per sample were estimated from amplification of reference gene primers within the assay. Sequence reads were collapsed and filtered to measure the absolute abundance of every unique TCRbeta CDR3 rearrangement. For each sample, productive Simpson clonality was calculated by taking the square root of Simpson's diversity index across productive rearrangements. In TCRdb, the immuneACCESS table is reduced to in-frame sequences with V and J assigned. These tables do not hold every clone; where another copy was compared, an unresolved V gene accounts for under half, and the others remain unexplained. V and J calls and clone size are given by that table; D and trimming were obtained from the DNA. For this sample the table gives 390,000 or so clones, of which around 86% were detected only once. The ten biggest clones cover over 4.5% of the sample.

This TCR was recovered from a woman in her fifties or sixties who had recovered from COVID-19. The sequence is built from TRBV7-9 and TRBJ2-1; a stretch of 11 junction bases matches TRBD2. Sequenced sample: PBMCs or T cells enriched from blood (not recorded which). The sequenced DNA is TGTGCCAGCAGCAAAGACGGGACTAGCGGTGATGAGCAGTTCTTC. Its translation reads: CASSKDGTSGDEQFF.